The present T cell receptor (beta chain) was sequenced within a study of T cells in localized non-small cell lung cancer. TCRdb keeps only in-frame clones here, not all; method: immunoSEQ multiplex PCR. The sample yields 60,000 to 85,000 clones, around 85% seen once. Germline V CDR1 and CDR2: SGHKS, YYEKEE (reference sequence). The CDR3 is 14 amino acids. With 4 bases clipped from V and 5 bases from J, the junction kept 5 bases outside the gene matches. The chain is built from TRBV5-5 and TRBJ1-4, with 7 bases lining up with TRBD1. The TCR sequence derives from a male donor older than 55 with stage III squamous cell lung carcinoma. The material was peripheral blood, obtained before any cancer treatment. CDR3 DNA: TGTGCCAGCAGCCTTTTACAGGGGAATGAAAAACTGTTTTTT. This gives the protein CASSLLQGNEKLFF.